This T cell receptor (beta chain) comes out of a study of T cells after yellow fever vaccination. TCRdb re-called the 5' RACE reads through MiXCR, storing one row per CDR3 protein. The sample carries approximately 160,000 distinct CDR3 sequences, about 6% recorded once. This TCR derives from a man aged 18 to 29 who received the YFV17D yellow fever vaccine. Source: CD4+ T cells sorted from PBMCs, taken on the day of the first yellow fever vaccination.

DNA for the CDR3: TGTGCCAGCAGCGTGGGACAGGGGCCGTTCTATGGCTACACCTTC. It specifies CASSVGQGPFYGYTF. The chain uses TRBV5-4 and TRBJ1-2, with 10 nucleotides matching TRBD1. CDR3 size: 15 residues. V lost 4 bases, J lost 4 bases, and 7 bases stayed unmatched. CDR1 is SGHNT and CDR2 is YYREEE in the germline V gene (reference sequence).